This T cell receptor (beta chain) comes out of a study of STAT3 mutations in large granular lymphocyte leukemia. Study-level information: Under 50% of treated T-LGLL patients showed hematologic response to immunosuppression. Findings and limits, study-wide: Clonal expansion was inferred from samples taken at other timepoints. Every T-cell large granular lymphocyte leukemia patient had at least one immunodominant TCR beta clonotype.

A word on this clone: The target antigen is unknown.

Some clones are missing from TCRdb's copy, which holds only in-frame ones; the method was immunoSEQ multiplex PCR. The data contain 9,500 to 13,000 clones, about 88% of them seen just once; the ten biggest clones take up around two fifths. Germline V gene sequence: CDR1 LGHNT, CDR2 FRNRAP. The CDR3 is 13 residues long. V lost 1 base and J 2 bases, leaving 5 bases between the germline ends. The sample was peripheral blood mononuclear cells. This clonotype was sampled from a man in his sixties with T-cell large granular lymphocyte leukemia. Some clones in this sample may be carry-over from other donors' samples. This chain joins TRBV12-5 and TRBJ2-5; a weak D match, TRBD1 (5 bases). The CDR3 sequence is CASGLGQQETQYF. The CDR3 bases are TGTGCTAGTGGTTTGGGACAGCAAGAGACCCAGTACTTC.